What follows are 30 T cell receptor beta chains derived from one specimen sequenced in a study of immune heterogeneity within non-small cell lung tumors. TCR beta CDR3 amplification used multiplex PCR with 32 V and 13 J primers. Each CDR3 protein gets one entry after TCRdb re-called the multiplex PCR reads with MiXCR. The sample carries under 15,000 distinct CDR3 sequences, approximately 22% recorded once. Template input was genomic DNA from bulk tumor (approximately 600 ng per sample). Spaced far apart, several biopsies were taken from each primary tumor during surgery. Undergoing curative surgery were patients whose non-small cell lung cancer was untreated and newly diagnosed. Sample: lung tumor tissue. The receptors were gathered from a man aged 45-65 years with non-small cell lung cancer.

This clonotype was seen only a few times. The gene calls are TRBV28 and TRBJ2-4, with D perhaps matching TRBD1 (5 bases). The CDR3 covers 16 residues. Germline assignment: CDR1 MDHEN and CDR2 SYDVKM. The V gene lost 2 bases and the J gene lost 0 bases, with 11 bases spanning the gap. CDR3 amino acids: CASSLQGTRAKNIQYF. The CDR3 DNA reads TGTGCCAGCAGTTTACAGGGAACCCGAGCCAAAAACATTCAGTACTTC.

This clonotype was found a few times. This chain connects TRBV18 to TRBJ1-1; 8 bases line up with TRBD1. Germline CDR1 KGHSH, CDR2 LQKENI. This CDR3 is 18 amino acids long. V was pared by 6 bases and J by 4 bases, with 19 bases of the junction left unmatched. CDR3 sequence (DNA): TGTGCCAGCTCCCTCGGACAGGGAAAGGGAGATTTGAGCACTGAAGCTTTCTTT. Residues: CASSLGQGKGDLSTEAFF.

A few counts support this clonotype. The chain recombines TRBV6-1 with TRBJ2-1; TRBD1 is a possible D gene (5 bases). Trimming stripped 5 bases from V and 10 bases from J, with 9 bases between. Germline CDR1 and CDR2: MNHNS and SASEGT. The CDR3 extends over 11 amino acids. The CDR3 coding sequence is TGTGCCAGCAGTAGGGGTTCCGAGCAGTTCTTC. This sequence encodes CASSRGSEQFF.

The table lists this clonotype with many counts. CDR3 sequence reads: CASSQGWGQGLQPQHF. In nucleotides, the CDR3 is TGCGCCAGCAGCCAAGGATGGGGACAGGGATTACAGCCCCAGCATTTT. The chain recombines TRBV4-1 with TRBJ1-5, with 9 bases lining up with TRBD1. The CDR3 has 16 residues. Trimming at V came to 1 base and at J to 7 bases, leaving 8 bases not matched to a gene. CDR1 is MGHRA and CDR2 is YSYEKL in the germline V gene.

This clonotype was counted many times. The gene calls are TRBV24-1 and TRBJ2-7; tentatively, D is TRBD1 or TRBD2 (5 bases each). With 0 bases removed from V and 1 base from J, the gap between germline ends came to 18 bases. The germline V gene encodes CDR1 KGHDR and CDR2 SFDVKD. CDR3 length: 18 residues. DNA of the CDR3: TGTGCCACCAGTGATTTGCTACATGGGACGGAGATTTCCTACGAGCAGTACTTC. Protein product: CATSDLLHGTEISYEQYF.

The rearrangement links TRBV5-4 to TRBJ1-1, with D hard to call. Trimming left V 2 bases short and J 4 bases short, with 12 bases between. The CDR3 runs to 14 residues. Germline CDR1 reads SGHNT; CDR2 reads YYREEE (reference sequence). The CDR3 nucleotides read TGTGCCAGCAGCTTCAGAGGGCTCGGCACTGAAGCTTTCTTT. Translated: CASSFRGLGTEAFF.

This clonotype was counted many times. The chain employs TRBV28 and TRBJ2-1; a weak D match, TRBD2 (5 bases). Germline CDR1 MDHEN, CDR2 SYDVKM. This CDR3 is 14 amino acids long. The V end lost 5 bases, the J end lost 6 bases, and 14 bases lay between the germline ends. CDR3 sequence (DNA): TGTGCCAGCAGTACTACCGGGATTATCAATGAGCAGTTCTTC. Its protein product is CASSTTGIINEQFF.

This clonotype showed up many times. V and J are TRBV24-1 and TRBJ1-5; 10 nucleotides line up with TRBD1. In germline, CDR1 is KGHDR, CDR2 SFDVKD. Unmatched junction bases numbered 14, after V lost 6 bases and J lost 4 bases. This CDR3 is built from 18 residues. The CDR3 nucleotides read TGTGCCACCAGTAAGGGCTCCGGGACAGGGGTCGGGAATCAGCCCCAGCATTTT. As protein: CATSKGSGTGVGNQPQHF.

This clonotype was observed at least ten times. The V and J genes are TRBV30 and TRBJ2-7; tentative D call: TRBD2 (5 bases). This CDR3 region has 13 residues. Germline V gene data show CDR1 as GTSNPN and CDR2 as SVGIG (reference sequence). V was clipped by 0 bases and J by 7 bases, with 13 bases between them. CDR3 protein: CAWSVQTPGEQYF. CDR3 DNA: TGTGCCTGGAGTGTACAGACCCCGGGGGAGCAGTACTTC.

This clonotype was counted a few times. A read error may be the cause here, since a much bigger clone is one base away. V gene TRBV10-2 combines with J gene TRBJ2-3; D is possibly TRBD2 (5 bases). CDR1 and CDR2 (germline): WSHSY, SAAADI. V was shortened by 2 bases and J by 0 bases, with 15 bases between the two germline ends. The CDR3 extends over 17 amino acids. The CDR3 bases are TGCGCCAGCAGTGAGACATCGACGGGGTCCAGCACAGATACGCAGTATTTT. Protein: CASSETSTGSSTDTQYF.

This clonotype has only a few counts. The chain couples TRBV7-6 to TRBJ2-5; the D gene could be TRBD1 or TRBD2 (5 bases each). The V gene lost 3 bases and the J gene lost 4 bases, with 15 bases spanning the gap. The CDR3 is 15 amino acids. Germline V gene sequence: CDR1 SGHVS, CDR2 FNYEAQ. The CDR3 spells CASSLGPRAAETQYF. CDR3 bases: TGTGCCAGCAGCTTGGGGCCGCGGGCGGCAGAGACCCAGTACTTC.

By share of the sample, this clonotype is medium-sized. The rearrangement uses TRBV20-1 and TRBJ2-5, with 13 positions matching TRBD2. Germline trimming cut 0 bases from V and 2 bases from J; bases unmatched to any gene: 6. This CDR3 has 17 amino acids. Looked up from germline, CDR1 is DFQATT and CDR2 is SNEGSKA (reference sequence). In DNA, the CDR3 is TGCAGTGCTAGAGATTCGGGACTAGCGGGAAATCAAGAGACCCAGTACTTC. Its protein product is CSARDSGLAGNQETQYF.

The sample holds a few counts of this clonotype. The rearrangement uses TRBV5-6 and TRBJ2-7, with TRBD2 as a possible D gene (5 bases). There are 13 residues in the CDR3. The germline V gene encodes CDR1 SGHDT and CDR2 YYEEEE. V gave up 4 bases and J gave up 7 bases, with 15 bases separating them. This chain's CDR3 is CASSPWASGEQYF. Here the CDR3 DNA reads TGTGCCAGCAGCCCGTGGGCGTCGGGGGAGCAGTACTTC.

This clonotype was counted a few times. V and J are TRBV20-1 and TRBJ2-5; 11 bases are a match to TRBD2. V was clipped by 2 bases and J by 3 bases; unmatched bases: 2. The germline CDR1 and CDR2 sequences are DFQATT and SNEGSKA (reference sequence). The CDR3 runs 14 residues. This CDR3 reads CSARLAGGKETQYF. As DNA, the CDR3 is TGCAGTGCTAGACTAGCGGGAGGAAAAGAGACCCAGTACTTC.

Only a few counts were recorded for this clonotype. DNA of the CDR3: TGTGCCAGCAGCTTCCAACAGGGGAATGAGCAGTTCTTC. Protein: CASSFQQGNEQFF. This sequence joins TRBV7-8 and TRBJ2-1, with TRBD1 matching 7 bases. The V and J ends lost 3 bases and 7 bases, in that order; junction bases with no gene match: 3. CDR1 SGHVS and CDR2 FQNEAQ come from the germline V gene. The CDR3 has 13 residues.

As to this clonotype: It may be a read error: a sequence one base away is much more abundant. This sequence joins TRBV6-4 and TRBJ1-3; D is perhaps TRBD1 (6 bases). Germline loops: CDR1 MRHNA, CDR2 SNTAGT. The CDR3 spans 17 residues. DNA for the CDR3: TGTGCCAGCAGTGACACGGGAGGGGACCGAGGGGGAAACACCACATATTTT. Encoded protein: CASSDTGGDRGGNTTYF.

A word on this clonotype: A much larger clone lies one base from this, so it may be a read error. Here the CDR3 DNA reads TGTGGCAGCAGTCCTCCGGGGGGCTTGCATGAGCAGTTCTTC. This codes for CGSSPPGGLHEQFF. The V gene is TRBV27, the J gene TRBJ2-1; D is possibly TRBD2 (7 bases). The germline V gene encodes CDR1 MNHEY and CDR2 SMNVEV (reference sequence). The CDR3 runs 14 residues.

About this clonotype: One base away lies a much larger clone, so this may be a sequencing read error. The V and J genes are TRBV30 and TRBJ2-1; D unresolved. CDR3 length equals 11 residues. CDR1 is GTSNPN and CDR2 is SVGIG in the germline V gene (reference sequence). V was pared by 4 bases and J by 8 bases, with 9 bases between. CDR3 sequence (DNA): TGTGCCTGGACTGTAAGGTATGAGCAGTTCTTC. Protein: CAWTVRYEQFF.

The table lists this clonotype with many counts. This rearrangement joins TRBV7-8 to TRBJ2-1; no clear D gene. CDR1 is SGHVS and CDR2 is FQNEAQ in the germline V gene. Trimming stripped 2 bases from V and 7 bases from J, with 9 bases between. This CDR3 has 13 amino acids. Here the CDR3 DNA reads TGTGCCAGCAGCTTATCCGCGAGGAATGAGCAGTTCTTC. Protein: CASSLSARNEQFF.

This clonotype came up once. This may be a read error, as it is one base from a much larger clone. The chain recombines TRBV7-9 with TRBJ2-1; D is uncertain. In germline, CDR1 is SEHNR, CDR2 FQNEAQ (reference sequence). The CDR3 covers 11 residues. V shed 6 bases and J shed 9 bases, with 9 bases lying between them. The CDR3 reads CASRPQSEQFF. CDR3 nucleotides: TGTGCCAGCAGACCCCAAAGTGAGCAGTTCTTC.

In this sample, this clonotype turned up a few times. Possible read error: a much larger clone is one base away. The chain uses TRBV6-5 and TRBJ1-2; D is undetermined. The CDR3 length is 13 residues. Germline V lookup: CDR1 MNHEY, CDR2 SVGAGI. The DNA for the CDR3 is TGTGCCAGCAGTTACCACGTTGGGGATGGCTGCACCTTC. Translation: CASSYHVGDGCTF.

The rearrangement joins TRBV27 to TRBJ2-7; D is perhaps TRBD1 (5 bases). V lost 5 bases, J lost 0 bases, and 11 bases lay in between. This CDR3 is built from 14 residues. Germline loops: CDR1 MNHEY, CDR2 SMNVEV (reference sequence). The CDR3 here is CASSLLDTSYEQYF. Here the CDR3 DNA reads TGTGCCAGCAGTCTCCTGGACACCTCCTACGAGCAGTACTTC.

This chain uses TRBV7-8 with TRBJ2-7, with D maybe TRBD1 (6 bases). The germline gives CDR1 SGHVS, CDR2 FQNEAQ. V was shortened by 2 bases and J by 3 bases, with 11 bases between the two germline ends. CDR3 length: 14 amino acids. This CDR3 reads CASSLRDMIYEQYF. The CDR3 region has the DNA TGTGCCAGCAGCTTAAGGGACATGATCTACGAGCAGTACTTC.

The chain joins TRBV7-6 to TRBJ2-1, with a weak D call TRBD1 (5 bases). V was shortened by 4 bases and J by 10 bases, with 14 bases between the two germline ends. Germline V gene data show CDR1 as SGHVS and CDR2 as FNYEAQ. This CDR3 region has 13 residues. The CDR3 spells CASSSQPGQEQFF. The CDR3 coding sequence is TGTGCCAGCAGCTCGCAACCTGGACAAGAGCAGTTCTTC.

This clonotype has at least ten counts. The rearrangement uses TRBV7-9 and TRBJ1-4; D is possibly TRBD1 (6 bases). This CDR3 spans 14 amino acids. The germline V gene encodes CDR1 SEHNR and CDR2 FQNEAQ (reference sequence). Trimming removed 1 base at V and 11 bases at J, with 14 bases between. The CDR3 loop reads CASSLEGGTGKLFF. The CDR3 coding sequence is TGTGCCAGCAGCTTAGAGGGGGGAACAGGGAAACTGTTTTTT.

Turning to this clonotype: Being one base from a much bigger clone, this may be a read error. V gene TRBV28 combines with J gene TRBJ1-5; possibly TRBD1 for D (6 bases). The germline gives CDR1 MDHEN, CDR2 SYDVKM. V was shortened by 6 bases and J by 8 bases, with 20 bases between the two germline ends. The CDR3 spans 15 residues. This CDR3 is CASRTTGTYNKPQHF. The CDR3 region has the DNA TGTGCCAGCAGAACCACCGGGACATATAATAAGCCCCAGCATTTT. Drawing the rest from reference TRBV28 and TRBJ1-5, the complete variable domain is DVKVTQSSRYLVKRTGEKVFLECVQDMDHENMFWYRQDPGLGLRLIYFSYDVKMKEKGDIPEGYSVSREKKERFSLILESASTNQTSMYLCASRTTGTYNKPQHFGDGTRLSIL.

The genes are TRBV9 and TRBJ1-2; D is undetermined. The V and J ends lost 4 bases and 8 bases respectively, with 15 bases between them. The length of the CDR3 is 13 residues. Germline loops: CDR1 SGDLS, CDR2 YYNGEE. The CDR3 region is CASSPPGGRGYTF. The CDR3 coding sequence is TGTGCCAGCAGCCCACCCGGAGGTAGGGGCTACACCTTC.

V gene TRBV7-9 combines with J gene TRBJ1-4; no reliable D call. This CDR3 is 11 amino acids long. The ends were cut back, 3 bases at V and 8 bases at J, with 4 bases in the middle. From germline, CDR1 is SEHNR and CDR2 FQNEAQ (reference sequence). The CDR3 DNA reads TGTGCCAGCAGCTTCGAGGAAAAACTGTTTTTT. Translating it yields CASSFEEKLFF.

The table lists this clonotype with many counts. The V call is TRBV14, the J call TRBJ2-7; D might be TRBD1 (6 bases). This CDR3 region has 15 residues. Per germline, CDR1 SGHDN and CDR2 FVKESK. The V end lost 3 bases, the J end lost 3 bases, and 15 bases lay between the germline ends. The CDR3 spells CASSHPTGPNYEQYF. CDR3 nucleotide sequence: TGTGCCAGCAGCCACCCAACAGGGCCAAACTACGAGCAGTACTTC.

This clonotype was recorded at least ten times. The chain couples TRBV6-1 to TRBJ2-1; no reliable D call. The V and J ends lost 5 bases and 9 bases respectively, with 8 bases between them. The CDR3 extends over 11 amino acids. CDR1 MNHNS and CDR2 SASEGT come from the germline V gene. CDR3 nucleotides: TGTGCCAGCAGTTACAAGGGTGAGCAGTTCTTC. Protein: CASSYKGEQFF.